Listed below are T cell receptor beta chains from one sample, sequenced in a study of blood T cells in healthy people across ages. TCRdb reanalysed the 5' RACE reads using MiXCR and keeps one entry per CDR3 protein. The sample holds about 830,000 distinct CDR3 sequences; under 80% are singletons and the top ten take roughly 26%. What was sequenced was blood. These receptors were taken from a man aged 25-45 years in good health. Both conserved end residues are part of each CDR3. Fields, in order: clone size, D gene, J gene, V gene, CDR3 protein, CDR3 DNA. D genes are given only for firm matches. A row's size may be missing; if present it is once, few, many or a size class.

clone_size: .; d_call: .; j_call: TRBJ1-4; v_call: TRBV12-3/TRBV12-4; cdr3_aa: CASKNRVIDEKLFF; cdr3_nt: TGTGCCAGCAAGAACAGGGTTATCGATGAAAAACTGTTTTTT
clone_size: few; d_call: .; j_call: TRBJ2-4; v_call: TRBV12-3/TRBV12-4; cdr3_aa: CASGGFGKNIQYF; cdr3_nt: TGTGCCAGCGGGGGGTTCGGCAAAAACATTCAGTACTTC
clone_size: .; d_call: TRBD1; j_call: TRBJ2-1; v_call: TRBV29-1; cdr3_aa: CSSGTGVYNEQFF; cdr3_nt: TGCAGCTCGGGGACAGGGGTTTACAATGAGCAGTTCTTC
clone_size: .; d_call: .; j_call: TRBJ1-4; v_call: TRBV15; cdr3_aa: CATSREGAYGEKLFF; cdr3_nt: TGTGCCACCAGCAGAGAGGGGGCGTACGGTGAAAAACTGTTTTTT
clone_size: .; d_call: TRBD2; j_call: TRBJ2-5; v_call: TRBV5-5; cdr3_aa: CASSVRDGRMETQYF; cdr3_nt: TGTGCCAGCAGCGTCCGGGACGGGAGGATGGAAACCCAGTACTTC
clone_size: .; d_call: .; j_call: TRBJ2-3; v_call: TRBV27; cdr3_aa: CASRYGVSSDTQYF; cdr3_nt: TGTGCCAGCAGGTATGGGGTGTCCTCAGATACGCAGTATTTT
clone_size: few; d_call: .; j_call: TRBJ1-6; v_call: TRBV6-1; cdr3_aa: CASKAGGNSPLHF; cdr3_nt: TGTGCCAGCAAAGCGGGGGGGAATTCACCCCTCCACTTT
clone_size: .; d_call: .; j_call: TRBJ2-7; v_call: TRBV7-9; cdr3_aa: CASSFTSGREQYF; cdr3_nt: TGTGCCAGCAGCTTTACTAGTGGTCGCGAGCAGTACTTC
clone_size: few; d_call: .; j_call: TRBJ2-7; v_call: TRBV2; cdr3_aa: CASSEVNLAYEQYF; cdr3_nt: TGTGCCAGCAGTGAAGTTAACCTGGCCTACGAGCAGTACTTC
clone_size: .; d_call: .; j_call: TRBJ2-1; v_call: TRBV4-3; cdr3_aa: CASSQEVQVIGGEQFF; cdr3_nt: TGCGCCAGCAGCCAAGAAGTACAGGTTATTGGGGGTGAGCAGTTCTTC
clone_size: .; d_call: .; j_call: TRBJ2-1; v_call: TRBV6-5; cdr3_aa: CASSYVPGSGQFF; cdr3_nt: TGTGCCAGCAGTTACGTGCCGGGCAGTGGGCAGTTCTTC
clone_size: .; d_call: .; j_call: TRBJ2-1; v_call: TRBV12-3/TRBV12-4; cdr3_aa: CASSLGAGKDNEQFF; cdr3_nt: TGTGCCAGCAGTTTGGGGGCAGGAAAAGACAATGAGCAGTTCTTC
clone_size: .; d_call: .; j_call: TRBJ2-7; v_call: TRBV6-2/TRBV6-3; cdr3_aa: CASTTGSDEQYF; cdr3_nt: TGTGCCAGCACCACGGGGTCCGACGAGCAGTACTTC
clone_size: once; d_call: .; j_call: TRBJ2-1; v_call: TRBV5-1; cdr3_aa: CASSQGRGPHNEQFF; cdr3_nt: TGCGCCAGCAGCCAGGGACGAGGCCCTCACAATGAGCAGTTCTTC
clone_size: many; d_call: .; j_call: TRBJ1-1; v_call: TRBV20-1; cdr3_aa: CSARDDSGFTEAFF; cdr3_nt: TGCAGTGCTAGAGATGACTCAGGATTTACTGAAGCTTTCTTT
clone_size: .; d_call: TRBD2; j_call: TRBJ2-5; v_call: TRBV9; cdr3_aa: CASSAYGTSGVETQYF; cdr3_nt: TGTGCCAGCAGCGCCTACGGGACTAGCGGGGTAGAGACCCAGTACTTC
clone_size: .; d_call: TRBD1; j_call: TRBJ1-4; v_call: TRBV7-9; cdr3_aa: CASSSGQGLEKLFF; cdr3_nt: TGTGCCAGCAGCTCGGGACAGGGCCTTGAAAAACTGTTTTTT
clone_size: .; d_call: TRBD1; j_call: TRBJ2-1; v_call: TRBV10-3; cdr3_aa: CAISESYRGGQFF; cdr3_nt: TGTGCCATCAGTGAGTCTTACAGGGGCGGGCAGTTCTTC
clone_size: .; d_call: TRBD2; j_call: TRBJ2-3; v_call: TRBV7-3; cdr3_aa: CASSPWGGVTDTQYF; cdr3_nt: TGTGCCAGCAGCCCTTGGGGGGGGGTTACAGATACGCAGTATTTT
clone_size: .; d_call: TRBD2; j_call: TRBJ2-1; v_call: TRBV20-1; cdr3_aa: CSAEPGLAPYNEQFF; cdr3_nt: TGCAGTGCTGAACCGGGACTAGCGCCTTACAATGAGCAGTTCTTC
clone_size: .; d_call: .; j_call: TRBJ1-1; v_call: TRBV7-9; cdr3_aa: CASTPTETGVMNTEAFF; cdr3_nt: TGTGCCAGCACCCCGACTGAGACAGGAGTCATGAACACTGAAGCTTTCTTT
clone_size: .; d_call: .; j_call: TRBJ2-3; v_call: TRBV27; cdr3_aa: CASMAALRTDTQYF; cdr3_nt: TGTGCCAGTATGGCCGCTCTTCGGACAGATACGCAGTATTTT
clone_size: once; d_call: .; j_call: TRBJ2-5; v_call: TRBV5-4; cdr3_aa: CASSLATVQETQYF; cdr3_nt: TGTGCCAGCAGCTTGGCGACCGTCCAAGAGACCCAGTACTTC
clone_size: .; d_call: TRBD1; j_call: TRBJ2-7; v_call: TRBV27; cdr3_aa: CASSWGQGVKGEQYF; cdr3_nt: TGTGCCAGCAGTTGGGGACAGGGGGTAAAGGGCGAGCAGTACTTC
clone_size: .; d_call: .; j_call: TRBJ2-5; v_call: TRBV9; cdr3_aa: CASSVVSSPFAETRYF; cdr3_nt: TGTGCCAGCAGCGTAGTTAGTTCCCCGTTTGCGGAGACCCGGTACTTC
clone_size: .; d_call: TRBD1; j_call: TRBJ2-7; v_call: TRBV12-3/TRBV12-4; cdr3_aa: CASSPRQGRNEQYF; cdr3_nt: TGTGCCAGCTCCCCAAGACAGGGCCGAAACGAGCAGTACTTC
clone_size: few; d_call: .; j_call: TRBJ2-2; v_call: TRBV5-1; cdr3_aa: CASSLLGGSPGELFF; cdr3_nt: TGCGCCAGCAGCTTGTTAGGCGGAAGCCCCGGGGAGCTGTTTTTT
clone_size: once; d_call: .; j_call: TRBJ2-7; v_call: TRBV5-1; cdr3_aa: CASSLSPGSVSSYEQYF; cdr3_nt: TGCGCCAGCAGCTTGTCTCCCGGGTCTGTGAGCTCCTACGAGCAGTACTTC
clone_size: .; d_call: TRBD2; j_call: TRBJ2-3; v_call: TRBV30; cdr3_aa: CAWNGGEDTQYF; cdr3_nt: TGTGCCTGGAACGGGGGGGAAGATACGCAGTATTTT
clone_size: .; d_call: TRBD2; j_call: TRBJ2-3; v_call: TRBV20-1; cdr3_aa: CSAKGGSGTSGGPTDTQYF; cdr3_nt: TGCAGTGCCAAGGGGGGATCCGGGACTAGCGGGGGGCCCACAGATACGCAGTATTTT
clone_size: few; d_call: .; j_call: TRBJ2-7; v_call: TRBV20-1; cdr3_aa: CSAFGTQSYEQYF; cdr3_nt: TGCAGTGCCTTCGGGACACAATCCTACGAGCAGTACTTC
clone_size: .; d_call: .; j_call: TRBJ2-4; v_call: TRBV6-6; cdr3_aa: CASSPRGAGDKNIQYF; cdr3_nt: TGTGCCAGCAGCCCTCGGGGAGCCGGGGACAAAAACATTCAGTACTTC
clone_size: once; d_call: TRBD2; j_call: TRBJ2-1; v_call: TRBV29-1; cdr3_aa: CSGGAGGLLPYNEQFF; cdr3_nt: TGCAGCGGGGGGGCGGGGGGATTACTCCCCTACAATGAGCAGTTCTTC
clone_size: many; d_call: .; j_call: TRBJ1-2; v_call: TRBV12-3/TRBV12-4; cdr3_aa: CASSPSMTPLYGYTF; cdr3_nt: TGTGCCAGCAGCCCCAGTATGACTCCCCTTTATGGCTACACCTTC
clone_size: .; d_call: TRBD1; j_call: TRBJ2-1; v_call: TRBV25-1; cdr3_aa: CASSAGQGGYNEQFF; cdr3_nt: TGTGCCAGCAGTGCCGGACAGGGTGGATACAATGAGCAGTTCTTC
clone_size: .; d_call: TRBD2; j_call: TRBJ2-7; v_call: TRBV7-2; cdr3_aa: CASSLTAGGYYEQYF; cdr3_nt: TGTGCCAGCAGCTTAACGGCGGGGGGTTACTACGAGCAGTACTTC
clone_size: .; d_call: .; j_call: TRBJ1-5; v_call: TRBV7-2; cdr3_aa: CASSSDGEVNQPQHF; cdr3_nt: TGTGCCAGCAGCTCAGACGGGGAGGTCAATCAGCCCCAGCATTTT
clone_size: few; d_call: TRBD2; j_call: TRBJ2-3; v_call: TRBV29-1; cdr3_aa: CSAAGTSGLTDTQYF; cdr3_nt: TGCAGCGCCGCAGGTACTAGCGGGCTCACAGATACGCAGTATTTT
clone_size: .; d_call: .; j_call: TRBJ2-3; v_call: TRBV12-3/TRBV12-4; cdr3_aa: CASSFRETTDTQYF; cdr3_nt: TGTGCCAGCAGTTTTCGGGAGACCACAGATACGCAGTATTTT
clone_size: .; d_call: TRBD2; j_call: TRBJ2-1; v_call: TRBV20-1; cdr3_aa: CSARDARGGGHSSYNEQFF; cdr3_nt: TGCAGTGCTAGAGACGCGCGCGGCGGGGGGCACAGCTCCTACAATGAGCAGTTCTTC
clone_size: .; d_call: TRBD1; j_call: TRBJ2-2; v_call: TRBV7-9; cdr3_aa: CASRPPGTGDPNAGELFF; cdr3_nt: TGTGCCAGCAGACCGCCCGGGACAGGGGACCCCAATGCCGGGGAGCTGTTTTTT
clone_size: .; d_call: TRBD2; j_call: TRBJ2-3; v_call: TRBV20-1; cdr3_aa: CSADRAGATDTQYF; cdr3_nt: TGCAGTGCTGACCGAGCGGGGGCGACAGATACGCAGTATTTT
clone_size: .; d_call: .; j_call: TRBJ2-5; v_call: TRBV5-1; cdr3_aa: CASSWQGSPEQYF; cdr3_nt: TGCGCCAGCAGCTGGCAGGGAAGTCCAGAGCAGTACTTC
clone_size: .; d_call: TRBD1; j_call: TRBJ2-7; v_call: TRBV10-3; cdr3_aa: CAIRSDRGRPYEQYF; cdr3_nt: TGTGCCATCCGGTCCGACAGGGGGCGTCCCTACGAGCAGTACTTC
clone_size: .; d_call: TRBD2; j_call: TRBJ2-1; v_call: TRBV7-2; cdr3_aa: CASSTSGGAHNEQFF; cdr3_nt: TGTGCCAGCAGCACTAGCGGGGGGGCCCACAATGAGCAGTTCTTC
clone_size: once; d_call: TRBD1; j_call: TRBJ2-7; v_call: TRBV20-1; cdr3_aa: CSARPGQGTYEQYF; cdr3_nt: TGCAGTGCTAGACCGGGACAGGGAACCTACGAGCAGTACTTC
clone_size: few; d_call: .; j_call: TRBJ2-1; v_call: TRBV25-1; cdr3_aa: CASSELGLGVKSSYNEQFF; cdr3_nt: TGTGCCAGCAGTGAACTGGGGCTAGGCGTCAAGAGCTCCTACAATGAGCAGTTCTTC
clone_size: .; d_call: .; j_call: TRBJ1-5; v_call: TRBV9; cdr3_aa: CASSVGPGQPQHF; cdr3_nt: TGTGCCAGCAGCGTAGGACCTGGGCAGCCCCAGCATTTT
clone_size: .; d_call: .; j_call: TRBJ2-7; v_call: TRBV29-1; cdr3_aa: CSPPCGLDRPTYEQYF; cdr3_nt: TGCAGCCCCCCATGCGGTCTTGACAGGCCCACCTACGAGCAGTACTTC
clone_size: .; d_call: TRBD1; j_call: TRBJ2-7; v_call: TRBV28; cdr3_aa: CASSSPGTVSYEQYF; cdr3_nt: TGTGCCAGCAGTTCGCCCGGGACAGTCTCCTACGAGCAGTACTTC
clone_size: .; d_call: .; j_call: TRBJ2-7; v_call: TRBV6-5; cdr3_aa: CASSKTGRPYEQYF; cdr3_nt: TGTGCCAGCAGTAAGACAGGGAGGCCTTACGAGCAGTACTTC
clone_size: once; d_call: .; j_call: TRBJ1-5; v_call: TRBV7-2; cdr3_aa: CASSWQGNQPQHF; cdr3_nt: TGTGCCAGCAGCTGGCAGGGAAATCAGCCCCAGCATTTT
clone_size: once; d_call: TRBD1; j_call: TRBJ2-3; v_call: TRBV27; cdr3_aa: CASTKPGQVSGDTQYF; cdr3_nt: TGTGCCAGCACGAAGCCGGGACAGGTCTCCGGGGATACGCAGTATTTT
clone_size: .; d_call: TRBD1; j_call: TRBJ1-4; v_call: TRBV4-3; cdr3_aa: CASSQVGNRGNEKLFF; cdr3_nt: TGCGCCAGCAGCCAAGTAGGAAACAGGGGGAATGAAAAACTGTTTTTT
clone_size: .; d_call: .; j_call: TRBJ2-2; v_call: TRBV21-1; cdr3_aa: CASLTWGAFKTGELFF; cdr3_nt: TGTGCCAGCTTAACGTGGGGGGCGTTCAAAACCGGGGAGCTGTTTTTT